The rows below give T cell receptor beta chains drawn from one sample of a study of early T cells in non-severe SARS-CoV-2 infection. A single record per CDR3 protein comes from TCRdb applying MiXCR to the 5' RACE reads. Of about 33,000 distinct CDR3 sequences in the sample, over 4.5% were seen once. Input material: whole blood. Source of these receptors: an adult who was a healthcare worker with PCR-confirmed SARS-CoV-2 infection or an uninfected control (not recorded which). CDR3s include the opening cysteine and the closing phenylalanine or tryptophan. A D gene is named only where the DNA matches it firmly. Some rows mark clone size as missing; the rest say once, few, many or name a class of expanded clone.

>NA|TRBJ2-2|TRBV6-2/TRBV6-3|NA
TGTGCCAGCAGTGCGACGACAGCGAACACCGGGGAGCTGTTTTTT
CASSATTANTGELFF
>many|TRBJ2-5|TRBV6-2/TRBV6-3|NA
TGTGCCAGCAGTCCTAAAGACCAAGAGACCCAGTACTTC
CASSPKDQETQYF
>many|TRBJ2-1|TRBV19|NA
TGTGCCAGTAGTTTCTACGGCAATGAGCAGTTCTTC
CASSFYGNEQFF
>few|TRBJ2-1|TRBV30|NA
TGTGCCTGGTGGAGGGAGAATGAGCAGTTCTTC
CAWWRENEQFF
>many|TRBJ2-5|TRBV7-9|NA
TGTGCCAGCAGCTCCACCCCTTCGGACATAAGCCAAGAGACCCAGTACTTC
CASSSTPSDISQETQYF
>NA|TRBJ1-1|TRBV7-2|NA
TGTGCCAGCAGCTTAATATCCGGAGGACGGATGAACACTGAAGCTTTCTTT
CASSLISGGRMNTEAFF
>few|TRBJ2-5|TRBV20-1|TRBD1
TGCAGTGCTAGTGGAAGGGAAGGGGGCGCGGGGACCCAGTACTTC
CSASGREGGAGTQYF
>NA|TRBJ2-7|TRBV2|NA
TGTGCCAGCAATGACAACTACGAGCAGTACTTC
CASNDNYEQYF
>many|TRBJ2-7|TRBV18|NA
TGTGCCAGCTCTCAGTCCGGACAATCTATCAACGAGCAGTACTTC
CASSQSGQSINEQYF
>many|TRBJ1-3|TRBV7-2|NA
TGTGCCAGCAGCCCGTCCACAGATTCTGGAAACACCATATATTTT
CASSPSTDSGNTIYF
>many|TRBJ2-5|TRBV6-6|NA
TGTGCCAGCAGTTACGTGTTGCAAGAGACCCAGTACTTC
CASSYVLQETQYF
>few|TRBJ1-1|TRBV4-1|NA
TGCGCCAGCAGCCAAGTTGACAGCCAGAACACTGAAGCTTTCTTT
CASSQVDSQNTEAFF
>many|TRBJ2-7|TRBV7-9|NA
TGTGCCAGCAGCTTAGCAGGGGGTCTCGACTACGAGCAGTACTTC
CASSLAGGLDYEQYF
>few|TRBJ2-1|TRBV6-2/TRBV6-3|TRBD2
TGTGCCAGTTTAGCGGGTAGCTCCTACAATGAGCAGTTCTTC
CASLAGSSYNEQFF
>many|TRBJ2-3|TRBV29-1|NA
TGCAGCGTCGAGTTATCCCCAGATACGCAGTATTTT
CSVELSPDTQYF
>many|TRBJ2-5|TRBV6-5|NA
TGTGCCAGCAGAACTACTTCGGGGACCCAGTACTTC
CASRTTSGTQYF
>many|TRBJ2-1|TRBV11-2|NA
TGTGCCAGCAGGCCTGTGGGGAATGAGCAGTTCTTC
CASRPVGNEQFF